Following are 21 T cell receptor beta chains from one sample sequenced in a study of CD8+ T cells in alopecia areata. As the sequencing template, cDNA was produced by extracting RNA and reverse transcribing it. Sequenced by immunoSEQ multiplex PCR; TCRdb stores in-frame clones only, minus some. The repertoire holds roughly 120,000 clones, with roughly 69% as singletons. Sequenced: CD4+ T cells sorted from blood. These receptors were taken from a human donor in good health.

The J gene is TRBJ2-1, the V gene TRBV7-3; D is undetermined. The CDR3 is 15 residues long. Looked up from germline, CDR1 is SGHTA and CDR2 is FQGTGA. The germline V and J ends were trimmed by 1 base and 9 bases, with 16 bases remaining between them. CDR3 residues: CASSLIGGPAAEQFF. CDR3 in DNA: TGTGCCAGCAGCTTAATTGGCGGTCCGGCGGCTGAGCAGTTCTTC. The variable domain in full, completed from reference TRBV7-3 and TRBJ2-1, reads GAGVSQTPSNKVTEKGKYVELRCDPISGHTALYWYRQSLGQGPEFLIYFQGTGAADDSGLPNDRFFAVRPEGSVSTLKIQRTERGDSAVYLCASSLIGGPAAEQFFGPGTRLTVL.

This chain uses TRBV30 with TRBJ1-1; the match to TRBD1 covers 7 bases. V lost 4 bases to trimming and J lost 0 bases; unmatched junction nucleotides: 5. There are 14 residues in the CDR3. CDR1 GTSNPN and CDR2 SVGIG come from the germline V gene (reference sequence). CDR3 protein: CAWKQGQLNTEAFF. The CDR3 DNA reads TGTGCCTGGAAACAGGGACAGTTGAACACTGAAGCTTTCTTT.

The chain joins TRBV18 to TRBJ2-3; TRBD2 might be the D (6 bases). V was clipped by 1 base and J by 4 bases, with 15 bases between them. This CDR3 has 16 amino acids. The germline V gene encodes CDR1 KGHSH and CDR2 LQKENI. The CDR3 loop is CASSPQWQSSADTQYF. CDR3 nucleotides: TGTGCCAGCTCACCACAGTGGCAGTCTAGCGCAGATACGCAGTATTTT.

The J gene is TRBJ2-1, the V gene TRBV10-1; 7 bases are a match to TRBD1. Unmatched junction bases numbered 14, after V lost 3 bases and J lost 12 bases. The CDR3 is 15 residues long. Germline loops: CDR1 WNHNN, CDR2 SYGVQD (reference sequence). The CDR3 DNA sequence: TGCGCCAGCAGTGAAAGTCGAAGACAGGGATTCGGGCAGTTCTTC. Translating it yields CASSESRRQGFGQFF.

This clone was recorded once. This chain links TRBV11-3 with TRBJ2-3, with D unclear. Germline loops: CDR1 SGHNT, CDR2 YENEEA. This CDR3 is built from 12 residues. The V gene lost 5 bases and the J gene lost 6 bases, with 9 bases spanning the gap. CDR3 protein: CASSPGSDTQYF. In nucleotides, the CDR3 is TGTGCCAGCAGCCCTGGTTCGGATACGCAGTATTTT.

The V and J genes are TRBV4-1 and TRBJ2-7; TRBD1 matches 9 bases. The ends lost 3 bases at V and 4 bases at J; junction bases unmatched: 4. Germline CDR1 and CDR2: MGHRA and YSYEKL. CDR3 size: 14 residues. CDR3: CASSHSQGAYEQYF. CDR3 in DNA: TGCGCCAGCAGCCACTCACAGGGGGCTTACGAGCAGTACTTC.

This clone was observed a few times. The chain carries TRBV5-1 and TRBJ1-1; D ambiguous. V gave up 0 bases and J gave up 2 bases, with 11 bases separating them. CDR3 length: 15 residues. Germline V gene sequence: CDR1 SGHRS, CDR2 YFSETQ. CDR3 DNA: TGCGCCAGCAGCTTGGTGTGGTTAGGAAACACTGAAGCTTTCTTT. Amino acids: CASSLVWLGNTEAFF.

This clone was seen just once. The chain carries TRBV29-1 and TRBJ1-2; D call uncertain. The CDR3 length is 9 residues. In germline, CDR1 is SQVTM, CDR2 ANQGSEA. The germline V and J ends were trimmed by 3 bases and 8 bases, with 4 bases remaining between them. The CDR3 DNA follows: TGCAGCGTTGAGAGAGGCTACACCTTC. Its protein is CSVERGYTF.

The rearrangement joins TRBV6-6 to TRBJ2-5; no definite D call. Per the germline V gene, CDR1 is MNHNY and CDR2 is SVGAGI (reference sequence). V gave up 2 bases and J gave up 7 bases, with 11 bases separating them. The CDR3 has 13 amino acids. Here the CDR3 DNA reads TGTGCCAGCAGTTACGGAGTAGTTGGGACCCAGTACTTC. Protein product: CASSYGVVGTQYF.

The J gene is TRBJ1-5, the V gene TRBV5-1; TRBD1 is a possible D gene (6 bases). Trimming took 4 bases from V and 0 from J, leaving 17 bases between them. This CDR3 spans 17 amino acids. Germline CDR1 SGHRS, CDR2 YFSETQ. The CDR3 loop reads CASSPGGGAFSNQPQHF. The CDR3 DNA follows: TGCGCCAGCAGCCCGGGAGGGGGGGCGTTTAGCAATCAGCCCCAGCATTTT.

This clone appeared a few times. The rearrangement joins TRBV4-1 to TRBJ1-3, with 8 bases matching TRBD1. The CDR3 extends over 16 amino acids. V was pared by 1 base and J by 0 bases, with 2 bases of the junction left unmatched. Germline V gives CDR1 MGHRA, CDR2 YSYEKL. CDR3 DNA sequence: TGCGCCAGCAGCCAAGGGACAGGGAGCTCTGGAAACACCATATATTTT. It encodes CASSQGTGSSGNTIYF.

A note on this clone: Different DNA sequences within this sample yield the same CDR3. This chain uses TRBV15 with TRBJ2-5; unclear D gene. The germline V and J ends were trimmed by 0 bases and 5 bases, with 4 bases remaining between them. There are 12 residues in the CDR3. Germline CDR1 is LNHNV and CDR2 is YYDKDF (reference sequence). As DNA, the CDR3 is TGTGCCACCAGCAGAGATCGGGAGACCCAGTACTTC. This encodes CATSRDRETQYF.

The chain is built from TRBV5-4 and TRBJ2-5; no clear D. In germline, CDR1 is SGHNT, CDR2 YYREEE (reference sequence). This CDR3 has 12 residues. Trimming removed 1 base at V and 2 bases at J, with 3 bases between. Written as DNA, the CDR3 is TGTGCCAGCAGCTTGCTGCAAGAGACCCAGTACTTC. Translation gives CASSLLQETQYF.

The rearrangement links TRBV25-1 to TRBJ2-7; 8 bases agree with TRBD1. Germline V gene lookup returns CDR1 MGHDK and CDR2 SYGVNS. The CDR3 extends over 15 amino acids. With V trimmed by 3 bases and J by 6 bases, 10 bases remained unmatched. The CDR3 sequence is CASSDRTGQRVEQYF. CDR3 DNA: TGTGCCAGCAGTGACAGGACAGGGCAAAGAGTCGAGCAGTACTTC.

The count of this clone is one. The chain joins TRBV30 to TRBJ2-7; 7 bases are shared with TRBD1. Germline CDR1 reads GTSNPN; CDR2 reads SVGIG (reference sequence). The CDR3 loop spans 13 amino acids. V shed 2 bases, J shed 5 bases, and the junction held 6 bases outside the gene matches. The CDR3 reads CAWSKNRGNEQYF. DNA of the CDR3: TGTGCCTGGAGTAAAAACAGGGGCAACGAGCAGTACTTC. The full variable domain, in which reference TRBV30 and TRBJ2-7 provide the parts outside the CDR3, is SQTIHQWPATLVQPVGSPLSLECTVEGTSNPNLYWYRQAAGRGLQLLFYSVGIGQISSEVPQNLSASRPQDRQFILSSKKLLLSDSGFYLCAWSKNRGNEQYFGPGTRLTVT.

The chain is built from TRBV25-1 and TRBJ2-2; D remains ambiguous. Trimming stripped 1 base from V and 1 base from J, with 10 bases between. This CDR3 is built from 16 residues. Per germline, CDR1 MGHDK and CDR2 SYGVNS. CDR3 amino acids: CASSEFWQMNTGELFF. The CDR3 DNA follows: TGTGCCAGCAGTGAATTTTGGCAGATGAACACCGGGGAGCTGTTTTTT.

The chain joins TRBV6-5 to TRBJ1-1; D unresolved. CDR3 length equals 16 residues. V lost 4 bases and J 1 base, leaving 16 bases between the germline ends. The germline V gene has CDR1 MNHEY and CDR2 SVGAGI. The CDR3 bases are TGTGCCAGCAGTTCCGGCCCAGGAGGAGGGAACACTGAAGCTTTCTTT. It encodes CASSSGPGGGNTEAFF.

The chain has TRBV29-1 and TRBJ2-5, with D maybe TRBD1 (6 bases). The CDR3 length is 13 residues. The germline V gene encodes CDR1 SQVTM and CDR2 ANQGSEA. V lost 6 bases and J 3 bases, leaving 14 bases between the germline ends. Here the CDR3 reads CSVARDIKETQYF. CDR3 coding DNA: TGCAGCGTCGCAAGGGACATCAAAGAGACCCAGTACTTC.

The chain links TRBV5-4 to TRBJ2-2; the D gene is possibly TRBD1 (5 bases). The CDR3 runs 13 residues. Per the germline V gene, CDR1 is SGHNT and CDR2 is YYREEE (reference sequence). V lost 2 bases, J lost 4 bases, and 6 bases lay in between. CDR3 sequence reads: CASSFRGTGELFF. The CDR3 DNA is TGTGCCAGCAGCTTTAGGGGCACCGGGGAGCTGTTTTTT.

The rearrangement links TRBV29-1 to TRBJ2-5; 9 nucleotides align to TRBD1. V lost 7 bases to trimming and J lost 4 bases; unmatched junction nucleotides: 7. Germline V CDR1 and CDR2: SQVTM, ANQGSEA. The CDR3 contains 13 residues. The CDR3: CSGGQGRAETQYF. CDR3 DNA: TGCAGCGGCGGACAGGGGAGAGCAGAGACCCAGTACTTC.

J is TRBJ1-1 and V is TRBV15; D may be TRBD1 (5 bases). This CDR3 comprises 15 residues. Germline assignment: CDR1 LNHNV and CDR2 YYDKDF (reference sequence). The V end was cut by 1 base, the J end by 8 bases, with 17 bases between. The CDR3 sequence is CATSRVWGDVFEAFF. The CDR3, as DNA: TGTGCCACCAGCAGAGTTTGGGGGGACGTGTTCGAAGCTTTCTTT.